The clone carrying this T cell receptor beta chain was counted once. There are 16 residues in the CDR3. Trimming removed 3 bases at V and 0 bases at J, with 15 bases between. CDR1 MGHRA and CDR2 YSYEKL come from the germline V gene. TCRdb keeps only in-frame clones here, not all; method: immunoSEQ multiplex PCR. Of fewer than 200,000 clones listed, around 90% are singletons. This entry belongs to a study of T cell responses to AZD1222 COVID-19 vaccine. This TCR was recovered from an adult who received the MenACWY meningococcal vaccine as a control. Here the sequenced sample was peripheral blood, taken 28 days after the second dose of the MenACWY control vaccine. This sequence joins TRBV4-1 and TRBJ2-7; D remains unclear. The CDR3 here is CASSQAGSFSSYEQYF. For the CDR3, the DNA is TGCGCCAGCAGCCAGGCCGGGTCCTTCAGCTCCTACGAGCAGTACTTC.